This TCR beta chain was captured in a study of blood T cell repertoires in COVID-19. The table came from immunoSEQ multiplex PCR; TCRdb's copy has only in-frame clones and leaves some out. The data contain 200,000 to 300,000 clones, roughly 88% of them seen just once; the ten biggest clones take up around 2%. Unmatched junction bases numbered 10, after V lost 0 bases and J lost 2 bases. Germline CDR1 GTSNPN, CDR2 SVGIG (reference sequence). This CDR3 spans 17 amino acids. Which cohort a participant joined came from the clinical history participants gave. Material: PBMCs or T cells enriched from blood (not recorded which). The receptor's source is a woman aged 45-65 years who had recovered from COVID-19. The chain uses TRBV30 and TRBJ1-5; 7 positions agree with TRBD1. The CDR3 region is CAWSVQTGRTGNQPQHF. The CDR3 DNA sequence: TGTGCCTGGAGTGTACAGACAGGGAGGACGGGCAATCAGCCCCAGCATTTT.